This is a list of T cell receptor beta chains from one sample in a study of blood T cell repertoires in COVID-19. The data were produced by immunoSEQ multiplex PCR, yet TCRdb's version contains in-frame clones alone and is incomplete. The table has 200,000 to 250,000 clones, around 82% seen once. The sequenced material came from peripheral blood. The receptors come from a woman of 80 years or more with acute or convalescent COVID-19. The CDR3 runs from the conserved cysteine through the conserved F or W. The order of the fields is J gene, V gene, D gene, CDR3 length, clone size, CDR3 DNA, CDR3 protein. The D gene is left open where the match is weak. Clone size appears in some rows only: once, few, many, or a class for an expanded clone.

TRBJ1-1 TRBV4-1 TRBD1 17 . TGCGCCAGCAGCCACCCGTTCGGACAGGCCTTGAACACTGAAGCTTTCTTT CASSHPFGQALNTEAFF
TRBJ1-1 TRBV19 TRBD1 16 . TGTGCCAGTAGATTAGGGACAGGGGGCCCGAACACTGAAGCTTTCTTT CASRLGTGGPNTEAFF
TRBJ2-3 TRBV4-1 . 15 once TGCGCCAGCAGCCAGGACACTTCTAACACAGATACGCAGTATTTT CASSQDTSNTDTQYF
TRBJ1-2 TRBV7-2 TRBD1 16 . TGTGCCAGCAGCTTACCGACTAAGGGACAGCAGGATGGCTACACCTTC CASSLPTKGQQDGYTF
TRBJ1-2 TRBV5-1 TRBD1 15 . TGCGCCAGCAGCGCGGGACAGGGGGCAGTAGGAGGCTACACCTTC CASSAGQGAVGGYTF
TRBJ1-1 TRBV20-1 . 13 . TGCAGTGCTAGTAACAGAAAGAACACTGAAGCTTTCTTT CSASNRKNTEAFF
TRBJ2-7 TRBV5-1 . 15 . TGCGCCAGCAGCACTAACGCGGGGGCCCCCTACGAGCAGTACTTC CASSTNAGAPYEQYF
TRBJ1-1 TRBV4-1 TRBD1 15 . TGCGCCAGCAGCGAAATCCAGGGGGCTCGCACTGAAGCTTTCTTT CASSEIQGARTEAFF
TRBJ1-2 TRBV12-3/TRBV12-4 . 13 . TGTGCCAGCAGTCAGGGTTGGGTATATGGCTACACCTTC CASSQGWVYGYTF
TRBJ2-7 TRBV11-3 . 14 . TGTGCCAGCAGCTTATCCCGGACGGGGTTCGAGCAGTACTTC CASSLSRTGFEQYF
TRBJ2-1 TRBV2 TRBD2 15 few TGTGCCAGCAGCGCAACTAGCGGGGCATACAATGAGCAGTTCTTC CASSATSGAYNEQFF
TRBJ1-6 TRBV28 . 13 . TGTGCCACCAAGAGCTCCTATAATTCACCCCTCCACTTT CATKSSYNSPLHF
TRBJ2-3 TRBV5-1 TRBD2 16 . TGCGCCAGCAGCTTGGGGCTAGCGGCTCTCACAGATACGCAGTATTTT CASSLGLAALTDTQYF
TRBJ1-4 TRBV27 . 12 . TGTGCCAGCAGCGACTTGAGGGAAAAACTGTTTTTT CASSDLREKLFF
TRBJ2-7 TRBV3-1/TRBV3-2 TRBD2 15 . TGTGCCAGCAGCCAAGGCCCTAGCGGGGGCTACGAGCAGTACTTC CASSQGPSGGYEQYF
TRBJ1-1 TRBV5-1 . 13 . TGCGCCAGCAGCTCTCAGGGTGTAACTGAAGCTTTCTTT CASSSQGVTEAFF
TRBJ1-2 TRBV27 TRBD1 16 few TGTGCCAGCAGTCCCAGCCTGGGGCAGGGGGCCGGAGGCTACACCTTC CASSPSLGQGAGGYTF
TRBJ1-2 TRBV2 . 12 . TGTGCCAGCAGGGAGGACAGCCCCGGCTACACCTTC CASREDSPGYTF
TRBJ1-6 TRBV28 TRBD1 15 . TGTGCCACCAACACCGGGACAGTCGGGATCTCACCCCTCCACTTT CATNTGTVGISPLHF
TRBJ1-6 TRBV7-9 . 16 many TGTGCCAGCAGCTTAAGGGACCCCGGGGGTAATTCACCCCTCCACTTT CASSLRDPGGNSPLHF
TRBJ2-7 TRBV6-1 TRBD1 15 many TGTGCCAGCAGTGAGGGGACAGGGGCCGTCTACGAGCAGTACTTC CASSEGTGAVYEQYF
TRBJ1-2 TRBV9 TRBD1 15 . TGTGCCAGCAGCCCCCGGGGGACAGATGCCTATGGCTACACCTTC CASSPRGTDAYGYTF
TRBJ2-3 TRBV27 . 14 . TGTGCCAGCAGTTTTAATTCCTCTCCAGATACGCAGTATTTT CASSFNSSPDTQYF
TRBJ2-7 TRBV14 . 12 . TGTGCCAGCAGCCAAGACCAGTACGAGCAGTACTTC CASSQDQYEQYF
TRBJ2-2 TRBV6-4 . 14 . TGTGCCAGCAGTGAGACACCCAACACCGGGGAGCTGTTTTTT CASSETPNTGELFF
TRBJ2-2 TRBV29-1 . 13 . TGCAGCGTTGGGAGATCGGGGGCCGGGGAGCTGTTTTTT CSVGRSGAGELFF
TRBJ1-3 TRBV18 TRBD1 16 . TGTGCCAGCTCACCAAAGGGTCCGGACAGGGCAAACACCATATATTTT CASSPKGPDRANTIYF
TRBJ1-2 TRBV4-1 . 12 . TGCGCCAGCAGCCAAGACCTCTATGGCTACACCTTC CASSQDLYGYTF
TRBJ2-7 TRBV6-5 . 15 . TGTGCCAGCAGCCTTGAACAGGGCTTCTCCTACGAGCAGTACTTC CASSLEQGFSYEQYF
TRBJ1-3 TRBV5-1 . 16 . TGCGCCAGCAGCTTGGCCTCGGGATTCTCTGGAAACACCATATATTTT CASSLASGFSGNTIYF
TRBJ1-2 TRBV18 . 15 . TGTGCCAGCTCACCACAATTTGGCGGACTAGATGGCTACACCTTC CASSPQFGGLDGYTF
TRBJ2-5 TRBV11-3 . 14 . TGTGCCAGCAGCCGGAGCAGGGTCCAAGAGACCCAGTACTTC CASSRSRVQETQYF
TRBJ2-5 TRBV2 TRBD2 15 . TGTGCCAGCAGTTTTAGCGGGGGGGCCCAAGAGACCCAGTACTTC CASSFSGGAQETQYF
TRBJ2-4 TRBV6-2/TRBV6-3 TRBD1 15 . TGTGCCAGCAGTTACTCATTGCCACAGGGGAACATTCAGTACTTC CASSYSLPQGNIQYF
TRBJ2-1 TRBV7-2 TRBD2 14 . TGTGCCAGCAGCCAACGGGGGGCCTACAATGAGCAGTTCTTC CASSQRGAYNEQFF
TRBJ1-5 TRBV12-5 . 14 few TGTGCTAGTGGTCAACAGGAACTCGAAACGCCCCAGCATTTT CASGQQELETPQHF
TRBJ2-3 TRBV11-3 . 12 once TGTGCCAGCAGCGCGACAGCAGATACGCAGTATTTT CASSATADTQYF
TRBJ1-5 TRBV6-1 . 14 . TGTGCCAGCAGTGAGGGGGCGCCAGTACAGCCCCAGCATTTT CASSEGAPVQPQHF
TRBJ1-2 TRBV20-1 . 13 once TGCAGTGCTAGTTCCCAGGGTTTAAGTGGCTACACCTTC CSASSQGLSGYTF